This is a list of T cell receptor beta chains from one sample in a study of T cell changes during pregnancy in multiple sclerosis. This table comes from immunoSEQ multiplex PCR, and its TCRdb copy is limited to in-frame clones, with some not included. The data contain approximately 83,000 clones, approximately 94% of them singletons. Sequences were derived from peripheral blood, sampled in the third trimester of pregnancy. Source of these receptors: a female donor with multiple sclerosis, enrolled in a pregnancy study. CDR3s include the opening cysteine and the closing phenylalanine or tryptophan. The D gene is left open where the match is weak. Only part of the rows carry a size: once, few, many, or a class if the clone is expanded.

>TRBJ2-3|TRBD1|-|TRBV18
TGTGCCAGCTCACCACAACAGGGGGATACGCAGTATTTT
CASSPQQGDTQYF
>TRBJ2-4|TRBD1|-|TRBV9
TGTGCCAACATAGACTCGGGACAGGGGCTGTTGTTGGCCAAAAACATTCAGTACTTC
CANIDSGQGLLLAKNIQYF
>TRBJ1-4|-|-|TRBV7-2
TGTGCCAGCAGCGCCTCGGGTGAAAAACTGTTTTTT
CASSASGEKLFF
>TRBJ2-6|-|-|TRBV6-5
TGTGCCACCCACGCATCGGGCTCTGGGGCCAACGTCCTGACTTTC
CATHASGSGANVLTF
>TRBJ1-2|-|-|TRBV19
TGTGCCAGTTTAGGGGTAGACTATGGCTACACCTTC
CASLGVDYGYTF
>TRBJ1-2|-|-|TRBV5-1
TGCGCCAGCAATTCCCTACAGGGACACGGCTACACCTTC
CASNSLQGHGYTF
>TRBJ2-1|TRBD2|-|TRBV4-1
TGCGCCAGCAGCCAGACTAGCGGGAGTATCATAGTCTTC
CASSQTSGSIIVF
>TRBJ2-7|-|-|TRBV19
TGTGCCAGTAGACCAGACGGGACCTACGAGCAGTACTTC
CASRPDGTYEQYF
>TRBJ2-7|-|-|TRBV21-1
TGTGCCAGCAGCAAAGAAAACAAGTCCTACGAGCAGTACTTC
CASSKENKSYEQYF
>TRBJ2-7|-|-|TRBV6-1
TGTGCCAGCAGTGAGGCAGGAACCTACGAGCAGTACTTC
CASSEAGTYEQYF
>TRBJ2-1|TRBD1|-|TRBV5-1
TGCGCCAGCAGCACCGGGACAGTCGAGGAGCAGTTCTTC
CASSTGTVEEQFF
>TRBJ2-1|-|-|TRBV5-4
TGTGCCAGCAGCTTCCCCCTGGTAGATGAGCAGTTCTTC
CASSFPLVDEQFF
>TRBJ2-7|-|once|TRBV6-6
TGTGCCAGCACTAGAGGGGGTAGCATTTACGAGCAGTACTTC
CASTRGGSIYEQYF
>TRBJ2-5|-|-|TRBV7-9
TGTGCCAGCAGCTTCCTACAAGAGACCCAGTACTTC
CASSFLQETQYF
>TRBJ1-1|TRBD1|-|TRBV4-2
TGTGCCAGCAGCCAAGGGCAGGGGGGCATAGAAGCTTTCTTT
CASSQGQGGIEAFF
>TRBJ2-4|-|-|TRBV30
TGTGCCCGGAGTTCCCCGGGGGAAAACATTCAGTACTTC
CARSSPGENIQYF
>TRBJ1-4|-|-|TRBV5-4
TGTGCCAGCAGCACGCAGAGAGGTCCTAATGAAAAACTGTTTTTT
CASSTQRGPNEKLFF
>TRBJ2-3|-|-|TRBV25-1
TGTGCCAGCAGTGAAACAACACCAGATACGCAGTATTTT
CASSETTPDTQYF
>TRBJ1-5|TRBD1|once|TRBV6-1
TGTGCCAGCAGTGCCATACGGACAGGGGCGATCCAGCCCCAGCATTTT
CASSAIRTGAIQPQHF
>TRBJ1-1|-|-|TRBV12-1
TGTGCCAGCAGCCAGACAGGGGAGATTGAAGCTTTCTTT
CASSQTGEIEAFF
>TRBJ2-3|TRBD1|-|TRBV5-1
TGCGCCAGCAGCCAGGGACAGAGTCTTACAACCACAGATACGCAGTATTTT
CASSQGQSLTTTDTQYF
>TRBJ1-1|-|-|TRBV18
TGTGCCAGCTCACCATCGGCAGGGGAAGCTTTCTTT
CASSPSAGEAFF
>TRBJ1-5|TRBD1|-|TRBV4-2
TGTGCCAGCAGCCAGCGGGACAGGCGATACCATCAGCCCCAGCATTTT
CASSQRDRRYHQPQHF
>TRBJ2-7|TRBD2|-|TRBV19
TGTGCCAGTAGTGGACGACTAGCGGGAGGGCGCGAGCAGTACTTC
CASSGRLAGGREQYF
>TRBJ2-1|TRBD2|-|TRBV10-3
TGTGCCATCGGAATTGCTAGCGGGAGAGGTGGTGAGCAGTTCTTC
CAIGIASGRGGEQFF